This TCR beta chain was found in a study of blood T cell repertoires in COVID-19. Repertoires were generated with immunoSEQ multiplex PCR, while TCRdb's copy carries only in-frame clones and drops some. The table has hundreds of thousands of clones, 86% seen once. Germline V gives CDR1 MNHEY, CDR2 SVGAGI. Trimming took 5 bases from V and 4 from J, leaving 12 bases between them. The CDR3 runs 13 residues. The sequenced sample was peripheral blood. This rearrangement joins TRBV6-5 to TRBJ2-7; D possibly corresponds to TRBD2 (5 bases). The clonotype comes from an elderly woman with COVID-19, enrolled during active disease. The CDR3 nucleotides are TGTGCCAGCAGTCTGGAGGAAATTTACGAGCAGTACGTC. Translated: CASSLEEIYEQYV.